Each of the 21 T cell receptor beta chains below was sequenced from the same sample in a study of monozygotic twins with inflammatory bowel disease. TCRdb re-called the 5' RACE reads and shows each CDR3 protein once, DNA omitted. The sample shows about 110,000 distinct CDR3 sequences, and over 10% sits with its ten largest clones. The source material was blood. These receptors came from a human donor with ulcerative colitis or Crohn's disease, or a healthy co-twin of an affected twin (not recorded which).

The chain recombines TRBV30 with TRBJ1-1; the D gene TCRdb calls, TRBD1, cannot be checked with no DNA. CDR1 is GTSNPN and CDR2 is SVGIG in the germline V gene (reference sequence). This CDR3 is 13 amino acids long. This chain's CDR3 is CAWRSTDGGQAFF. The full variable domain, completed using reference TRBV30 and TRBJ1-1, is SQTIHQWPATLVQPVGSPLSLECTVEGTSNPNLYWYRQAAGRGLQLLFYSVGIGQISSEVPQNLSASRPQDRQFILSSKKLLLSDSGFYLCAWRSTDGGQAFFGQGTRLTVV.

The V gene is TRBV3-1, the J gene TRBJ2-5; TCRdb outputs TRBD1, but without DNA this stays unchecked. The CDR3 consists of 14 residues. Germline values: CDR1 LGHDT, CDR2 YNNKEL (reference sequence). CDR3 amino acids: CASSLTQGEETQYF.

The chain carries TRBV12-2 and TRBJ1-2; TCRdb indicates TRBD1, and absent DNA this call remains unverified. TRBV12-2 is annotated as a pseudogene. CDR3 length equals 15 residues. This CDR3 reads CASRERAQGNYGYTF.

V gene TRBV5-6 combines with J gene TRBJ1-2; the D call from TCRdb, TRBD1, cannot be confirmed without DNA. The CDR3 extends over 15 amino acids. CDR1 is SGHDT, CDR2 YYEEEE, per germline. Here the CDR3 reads CASSLEGGGSYGYTF. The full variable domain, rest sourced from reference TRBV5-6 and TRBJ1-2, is DAGVTQSPTHLIKTRGQQVTLRCSPKSGHDTVSWYQQALGQGPQFIFQYYEEEERQRGNFPDRFSGHQFPNYSSELNVNALLLGDSALYLCASSLEGGGSYGYTFGSGTRLTVV.

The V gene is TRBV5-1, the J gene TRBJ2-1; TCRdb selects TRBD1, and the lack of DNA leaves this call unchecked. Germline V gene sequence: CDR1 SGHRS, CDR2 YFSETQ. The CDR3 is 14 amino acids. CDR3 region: CASSGSGGYNEQFF.

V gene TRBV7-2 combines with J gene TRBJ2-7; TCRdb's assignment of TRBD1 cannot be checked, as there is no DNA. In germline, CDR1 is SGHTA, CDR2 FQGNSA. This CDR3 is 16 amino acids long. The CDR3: CASSLNPGQGIYEQYF. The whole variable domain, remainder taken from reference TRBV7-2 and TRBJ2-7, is GAGVSQSPSNKVTEKGKDVELRCDPISGHTALYWYRQSLGQGLEFLIYFQGNSAPDKSGLPSDRFSAERTGGSVSTLTIQRTQQEDSAVYLCASSLNPGQGIYEQYFGPGTRLTVT.

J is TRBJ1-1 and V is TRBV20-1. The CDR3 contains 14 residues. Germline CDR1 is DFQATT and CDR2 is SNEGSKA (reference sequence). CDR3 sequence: CSARDVESGTEAFF.

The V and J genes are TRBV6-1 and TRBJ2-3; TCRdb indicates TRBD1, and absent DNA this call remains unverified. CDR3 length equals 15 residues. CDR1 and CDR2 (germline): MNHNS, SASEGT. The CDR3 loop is CASRPPVGHTDTQYF.

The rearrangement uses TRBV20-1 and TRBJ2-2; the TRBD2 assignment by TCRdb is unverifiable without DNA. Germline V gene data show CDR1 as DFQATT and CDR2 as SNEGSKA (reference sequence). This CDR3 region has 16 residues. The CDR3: CSARAISGSNTGELFF.

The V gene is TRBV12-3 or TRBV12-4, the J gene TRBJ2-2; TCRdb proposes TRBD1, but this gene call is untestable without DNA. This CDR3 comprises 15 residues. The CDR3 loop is CASRTGAVNTGELFF.

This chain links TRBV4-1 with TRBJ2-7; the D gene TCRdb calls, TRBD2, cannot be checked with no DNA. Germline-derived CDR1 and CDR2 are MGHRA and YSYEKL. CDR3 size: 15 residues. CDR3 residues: CASSPSGLILREQYF.

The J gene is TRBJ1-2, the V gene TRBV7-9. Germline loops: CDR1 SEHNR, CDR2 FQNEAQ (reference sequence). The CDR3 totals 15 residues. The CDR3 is CASSLGADINYGYTF.

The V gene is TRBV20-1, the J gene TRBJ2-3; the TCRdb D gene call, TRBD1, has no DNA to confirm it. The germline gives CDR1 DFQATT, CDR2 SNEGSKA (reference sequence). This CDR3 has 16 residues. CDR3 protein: CSARRSEIGGTDTQYF.

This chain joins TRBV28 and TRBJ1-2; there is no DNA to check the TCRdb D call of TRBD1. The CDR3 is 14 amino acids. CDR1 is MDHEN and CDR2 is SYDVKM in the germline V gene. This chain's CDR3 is CASSLADPSYGYTF.

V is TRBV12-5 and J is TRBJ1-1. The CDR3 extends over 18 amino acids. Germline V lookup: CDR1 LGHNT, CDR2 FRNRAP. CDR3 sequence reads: CASGLGSRGLLMNTEAFF.

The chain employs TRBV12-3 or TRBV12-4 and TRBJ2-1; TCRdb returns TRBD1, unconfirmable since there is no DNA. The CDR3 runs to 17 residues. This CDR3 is CASSSPQGVGSYNEQFF.

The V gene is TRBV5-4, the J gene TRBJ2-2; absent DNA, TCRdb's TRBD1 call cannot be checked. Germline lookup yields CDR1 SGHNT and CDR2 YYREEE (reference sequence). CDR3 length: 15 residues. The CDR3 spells CASSSAGGPDGELFF. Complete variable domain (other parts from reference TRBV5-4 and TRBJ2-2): ETGVTQSPTHLIKTRGQQVTLRCSSQSGHNTVSWYQQALGQGPQFIFQYYREEENGRGNFPPRFSGLQFPNYSSELNVNALELDDSALYLCASSSAGGPDGELFFGEGSRLTVL.

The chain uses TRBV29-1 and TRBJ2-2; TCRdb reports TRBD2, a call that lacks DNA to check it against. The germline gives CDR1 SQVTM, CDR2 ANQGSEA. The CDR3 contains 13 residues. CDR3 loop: CSVDAGNTGELFF.

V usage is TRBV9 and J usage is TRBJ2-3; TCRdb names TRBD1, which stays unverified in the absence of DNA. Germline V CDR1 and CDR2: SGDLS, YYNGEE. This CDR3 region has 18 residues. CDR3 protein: CASSIAGQGTGVADTQYF.

This CDR3 is CSAQRGADTQYF. The chain uses TRBV20-1 and TRBJ2-3; as DNA is missing, the TRBD2 call by TCRdb cannot be tested. This CDR3 region has 12 residues. The V gene's germline CDR1 is DFQATT and CDR2 SNEGSKA (reference sequence).

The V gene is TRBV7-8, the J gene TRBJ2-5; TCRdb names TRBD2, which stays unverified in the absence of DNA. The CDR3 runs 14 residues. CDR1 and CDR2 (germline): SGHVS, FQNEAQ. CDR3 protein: CASSSRRLGETQYF.